Listed below are T cell receptor beta chains from one sample, sequenced in a study of post-analysis software for immune sequencing data. TCRdb re-analysed the PCR reads in MiXCR, keeping a single row per CDR3 protein. The sample contains fewer than 850,000 distinct CDR3 sequences, more than 45% of which appear only once. Sequenced sample: blood. Source of these receptors: a girl aged 5-17 years with multiple sclerosis. The CDR3 runs from the conserved cysteine through the conserved F or W. D genes are given only for firm matches. Part of the rows lack a size; the others show once, few, many or a class for expanded clones.

D	V	J	length	size	DNA	CDR3
NA	TRBV7-2	TRBJ2-7	15	NA	TGTGCCAGCAGCTTAGCGCTAGGCAGTCTCTACGAGCAGTACTTC	CASSLALGSLYEQYF
NA	TRBV7-2	TRBJ1-2	14	NA	TGTGCCAGCAGCGCCCTGGATTTGAACTATGGCTACACCTTC	CASSALDLNYGYTF
TRBD2	TRBV29-1	TRBJ2-3	15	NA	TGCAGCGTACTAGGACTAGCCCCTAGCACAGATACGCAGTATTTT	CSVLGLAPSTDTQYF
TRBD1	TRBV3-1	TRBJ1-5	15	NA	TGTGCCAGCAGCCAAGGGACAGGGAGCAATCAGCCCCAGCATTTT	CASSQGTGSNQPQHF
TRBD1	TRBV10-3	TRBJ1-1	19	once	TGTGCCATCAGTGATGGTTGGTACAGGGGGTCCTCGGGGAACACTGAAGCTTTCTTT	CAISDGWYRGSSGNTEAFF
NA	TRBV7-8	TRBJ1-1	17	few	TGTGCCAGCAGCTTAGTCCCCTCTACCCTTATGAACACTGAAGCTTTCTTT	CASSLVPSTLMNTEAFF
TRBD2	TRBV28	TRBJ2-7	14	few	TGTGCCAGCACCTCCCGGGGGGGAACCTACGAGCAGTACTTC	CASTSRGGTYEQYF
NA	TRBV6-5	TRBJ2-3	15	once	TGTGCCAGCAGTTACCAGGGACATGACACAGATACGCAGTATTTT	CASSYQGHDTDTQYF
NA	TRBV12-3/TRBV12-4	TRBJ2-5	13	NA	TGTGCCAGCAGTTTTGTGGGGATGGAGACCCAGTACTTC	CASSFVGMETQYF
TRBD2	TRBV7-8	TRBJ2-1	16	few	TGTGCCAGCAGCTGGGGACTAGCGGGGATCTACAATGAGCAGTTCTTC	CASSWGLAGIYNEQFF
NA	TRBV4-1	TRBJ1-4	13	few	TGCGCCAGCAGACGCGATGGCATGGAGAAACTGTTTTTT	CASRRDGMEKLFF
TRBD1	TRBV6-5	TRBJ2-7	12	NA	TGTGCCACCAAGGGGGCCAAGTCCATTAAGTACTTC	CATKGAKSIKYF
TRBD1	TRBV9	TRBJ1-2	15	NA	TGTGCCAGCAGCCCCATGGACAGGGCTTTGAGTGGCTACACCTTC	CASSPMDRALSGYTF
NA	TRBV29-1	TRBJ2-7	12	NA	TGCAGCGTTGTCCAGAGCTCCTACGAGCAGTACTTC	CSVVQSSYEQYF
TRBD1	TRBV5-1	TRBJ1-5	13	few	TGCGCCAACAGCTTCGGGACAGATCAGCCCCAGCATTTT	CANSFGTDQPQHF
NA	TRBV5-1	TRBJ2-1	13	NA	TGCGCCAACAGCTCTTGGGTCGAGGGGGAGCAGTTCTTC	CANSSWVEGEQFF
TRBD2	TRBV6-6	TRBJ2-1	15	NA	TGTGCCAGCAGTTACATCGGCGGGAGGGGTAGTGAGCAGTTCTTC	CASSYIGGRGSEQFF
TRBD1	TRBV5-1	TRBJ2-5	13	many	TGCGCCAGCAGCTTACAGGGGTCAGAGACCCAGTACTTC	CASSLQGSETQYF
TRBD2	TRBV29-1	TRBJ2-3	15	NA	TGCAGCGTTGATCTAGCGGGAGGGTTCACAGATACGCAGTATTTT	CSVDLAGGFTDTQYF
NA	TRBV6-5	TRBJ2-3	14	NA	TGTGCCAGCAGTTACTCCGCATCAGCAGATACGCAGTATTTT	CASSYSASADTQYF
NA	TRBV7-3	TRBJ1-6	14	NA	TGTGCCAGCAGCCGAGGGGGTCGAGGTTCACCCCTCCACTTT	CASSRGGRGSPLHF
NA	TRBV7-8	TRBJ2-5	13	NA	TGTGCCAGCAGCTTAGCTGTGACAGTTGAGCAGTACTTC	CASSLAVTVEQYF
NA	TRBV5-1	TRBJ2-1	13	few	TGCGCCAGCAGCTTGGCAACTTCGAGAGAGCAGTTCTTC	CASSLATSREQFF
NA	TRBV6-5	TRBJ2-1	12	many	TGTGCCAGCAGCTATGGCGGGAATGAGCAGTTCTTC	CASSYGGNEQFF
NA	TRBV6-5	TRBJ2-1	14	NA	TGTGCCAGCAGTTACTCGAGATGGGCGGGAGAGCAGTTCTTC	CASSYSRWAGEQFF
NA	TRBV3-1	TRBJ2-1	13	few	TGTGCCAGCAGCCAAGAGTGGGGCAATGAGCAGTTCTTC	CASSQEWGNEQFF
NA	TRBV7-2	TRBJ2-4	14	few	TGTGCCAGCAGCTTGGCGATAACCAAAAACATTCAGTACTTC	CASSLAITKNIQYF
NA	TRBV12-3/TRBV12-4	TRBJ1-1	14	few	TGTGCCAGCAGTTTAACGGTTATGAACACTGAAGCTTTCTTT	CASSLTVMNTEAFF
NA	TRBV6-2/TRBV6-3	TRBJ2-7	12	NA	TGTGCCAGCAGTCCCGGAGAAGTAGGGCAGTACTTC	CASSPGEVGQYF
TRBD2	TRBV6-5	TRBJ2-1	15	NA	TGTGCCAGCAGTTACACGGGACTAGTGGACAATGAGCAGTTCTTC	CASSYTGLVDNEQFF
NA	TRBV27	TRBJ1-1	16	NA	TGTGCCAGCAGTTTATCTGGGGGAAGGGCGAACACTGAAGCTTTCTTT	CASSLSGGRANTEAFF
NA	TRBV28	TRBJ2-7	16	NA	TGTGCCAGCAGCCCCCGGGACACTACGTTAGGTAGCGAGCAGTACTTC	CASSPRDTTLGSEQYF
TRBD1	TRBV7-9	TRBJ2-3	15	once	TGTGCCAGCAGCTTGGGGACAGGTATTACGCATACGCAGTATTTT	CASSLGTGITHTQYF
NA	TRBV27	TRBJ1-1	14	NA	TGTGCCAGCAGCCTTCTAGCGGGAGGGACTGAAGCTTTCTTT	CASSLLAGGTEAFF
TRBD2	TRBV9	TRBJ2-2	18	NA	TGTGCCAGCAGCGTAGCTGGTAGCGGGAGGGCGAACACCGGGGAGCTGTTTTTT	CASSVAGSGRANTGELFF
NA	TRBV6-6	TRBJ2-3	16	NA	TGTGCCAGCAGACTAGAGGGTACGACCATGACAGATACGCAGTATTTT	CASRLEGTTMTDTQYF
TRBD2	TRBV20-1	TRBJ2-1	15	NA	TGCAGTGCTAGACGAATAGCGGGAGAGAGGAATAAGCAGTTCTTC	CSARRIAGERNKQFF
NA	TRBV20-1	TRBJ1-6	17	NA	TGCAGTGCTAGAGACCTGGACTCCTGGGGCCATAATTCACCCCTCCACTTT	CSARDLDSWGHNSPLHF
NA	TRBV4-1	TRBJ2-1	15	few	TGCGCCAGCAGCCAAGATTTCCTAGCGTGGAATGAGCAGTTCTTC	CASSQDFLAWNEQFF
TRBD1	TRBV7-2	TRBJ1-2	16	few	TGTGCCAGCAGCTTGACACCGGGACAGGGCTTCTATGGCTACACCTTC	CASSLTPGQGFYGYTF
TRBD1	TRBV7-9	TRBJ2-5	16	NA	TGTGCCAGCAGCACGGGGACAGGGGGTACGGGAGAGACCCAGTACTTC	CASSTGTGGTGETQYF
NA	TRBV29-1	TRBJ1-2	12	few	TGCAGCGCGATCAGGGAGGACTATGGCTACACCTTC	CSAIREDYGYTF
TRBD1	TRBV20-1	TRBJ2-1	15	NA	TGCATTGCTAGAAACCCACAGGGGGCCGGGAATGAGCAGTTCTTC	CIARNPQGAGNEQFF
NA	TRBV6-5	TRBJ2-6	16	few	TGTGCCAGCAGTCTCACAGGGTTCTCTGGGGCCAACGTCCTGACTTTC	CASSLTGFSGANVLTF
NA	TRBV10-3	TRBJ2-5	12	NA	TGTGCCATCAGTGAGGCGGAAGAGACCCAGTACTTC	CAISEAEETQYF
TRBD2	TRBV12-3/TRBV12-4	TRBJ2-3	18	few	TGTGCCAGCAGTTCGGGACTAGCGGCCCGGGGGAACACAGATACGCAGTATTTT	CASSSGLAARGNTDTQYF
TRBD2	TRBV28	TRBJ2-1	16	NA	TGTGCCAGCAGCCGGAGGACTAGCGCGAAGGAGAATGAGCAGTTCTTC	CASSRRTSAKENEQFF
NA	TRBV5-1	TRBJ2-3	14	NA	TGCGCCAGCGGCTACTCCGGGATCACAGATACGCAGTATTTT	CASGYSGITDTQYF
NA	TRBV20-1	TRBJ2-7	12	NA	TGCAGTGCTAGAGGAACCCTTTACGAGCAGTACTTC	CSARGTLYEQYF
NA	TRBV9	TRBJ2-1	18	NA	TGTGCCAGCAGCGATGGATCGGACGAGGACGGACACCGGAATGAGCAGTTCTTC	CASSDGSDEDGHRNEQFF
TRBD2	TRBV6-1	TRBJ2-1	18	once	TGTGCCAGCAGCCCACTAGCGGGAGAGTGGAGTTCGTCCAATGAGCAGTTCTTC	CASSPLAGEWSSSNEQFF
TRBD1	TRBV20-1	TRBJ1-5	15	NA	TGCAGTGCTGTCACAGGGGGCGCAAGCAATCAGCCCCAGCATTTT	CSAVTGGASNQPQHF
NA	TRBV12-3/TRBV12-4	TRBJ1-1	15	few	TGTGCCAGCAGTTTAGGCCGATCCGAGGTAGTAGAAGCTTTCTTT	CASSLGRSEVVEAFF
NA	TRBV7-3	TRBJ2-1	15	NA	TGTGCCAGCAGCTTCCGACAGAGCTCCTACAATGAGCAGTTCTTC	CASSFRQSSYNEQFF
NA	TRBV15	TRBJ2-5	15	NA	TGTGCCACCAGCAGAGGGGGGCTAGCGCTAGAGACCCAGTACTTC	CATSRGGLALETQYF